The entry that follows covers one TCR beta chain sequence. The antigen is unknown. Sequencing used immunoSEQ multiplex PCR; TCRdb keeps in-frame clones, though not all of them. The profile shows some 40,000 clones, around nine tenths of them singletons. The entry originates in a study of regulatory dendritic cells for organ transplantation. Overall study results and limits: Resting memory CD8+ T cells held the most alloreactive clonotypes. Mature dendritic cells appeared to drive more memory CD8+ clonal expansion than regulatory ones. Memory CD8+ T cells were the most oligoclonal; naive cells were highly diverse.

The sequenced material came from naive CD8+ T cells from blood. Stated subset: CD45RA+ naive T cells. The source of this sequence is a human donor in good health.

In DNA, the CDR3 is TGTGCCAGCAGTTTATTGTCCCATTTAGCGGGAGACGGCAATGAGCAGTTCTTC. Protein sequence: CASSLLSHLAGDGNEQFF. The chain links TRBV27 to TRBJ2-1, with 9 bases matching TRBD2. With 1 base clipped from V and 6 bases from J, the junction kept 13 bases outside the gene matches. Per the germline V gene, CDR1 is MNHEY and CDR2 is SMNVEV (reference sequence). The length of the CDR3 is 18 residues.